This T cell receptor (beta chain) was found in a study of blood T cell repertoires in COVID-19. Overall study: There were acute and convalescent COVID-19 samples, and they came from the United States, Italy and Spain.

Trimming took off 7 bases at V and 4 bases at J, with 17 bases between the two ends. Germline V lookup: CDR1 SGHRS, CDR2 YFSETQ. The CDR3 loop spans 14 amino acids. Clones were sequenced by immunoSEQ multiplex PCR, and TCRdb holds only the in-frame ones, with some missing. The sample includes approximately 380,000 clones, more than 75% seen only once; the top ten take around 1.2%. The V call is TRBV5-1, the J call TRBJ1-2, with no clear D. Input material: PBMCs or T cells enriched from blood (not recorded which). This receptor was obtained from a woman under 30 who had recovered from COVID-19. The DNA for the CDR3 is TGCGCCAGCGGAGGAGGTGATCGGACCTATGGCTACACCTTC. Its protein is CASGGGDRTYGYTF.